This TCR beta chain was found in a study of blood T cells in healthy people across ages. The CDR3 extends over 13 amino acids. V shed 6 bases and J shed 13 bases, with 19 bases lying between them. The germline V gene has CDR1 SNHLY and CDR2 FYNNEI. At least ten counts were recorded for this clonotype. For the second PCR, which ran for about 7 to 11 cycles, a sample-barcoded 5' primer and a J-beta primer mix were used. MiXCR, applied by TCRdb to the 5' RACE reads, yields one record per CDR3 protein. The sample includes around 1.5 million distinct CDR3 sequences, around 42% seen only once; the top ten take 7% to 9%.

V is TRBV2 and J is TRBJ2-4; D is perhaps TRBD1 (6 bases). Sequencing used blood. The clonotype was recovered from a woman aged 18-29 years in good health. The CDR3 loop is CASSGVDRPEQYF. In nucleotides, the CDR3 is TGTGCCAGCAGCGGGGTAGACAGGCCGGAACAGTACTTC.